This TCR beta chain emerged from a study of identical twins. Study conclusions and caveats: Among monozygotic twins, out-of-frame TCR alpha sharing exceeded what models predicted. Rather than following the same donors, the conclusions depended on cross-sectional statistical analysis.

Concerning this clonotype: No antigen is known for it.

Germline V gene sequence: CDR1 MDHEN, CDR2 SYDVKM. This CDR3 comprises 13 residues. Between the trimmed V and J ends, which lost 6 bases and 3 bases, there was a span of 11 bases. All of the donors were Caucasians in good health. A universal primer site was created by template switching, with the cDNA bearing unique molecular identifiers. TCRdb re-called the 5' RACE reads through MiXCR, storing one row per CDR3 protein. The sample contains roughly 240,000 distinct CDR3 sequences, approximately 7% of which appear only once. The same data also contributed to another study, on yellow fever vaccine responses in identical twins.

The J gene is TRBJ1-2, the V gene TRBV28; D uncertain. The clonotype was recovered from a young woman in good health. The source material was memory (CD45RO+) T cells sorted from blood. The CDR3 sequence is CASRLDAYYGYTF. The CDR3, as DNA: TGTGCCAGCAGATTAGACGCTTACTATGGCTACACCTTC.